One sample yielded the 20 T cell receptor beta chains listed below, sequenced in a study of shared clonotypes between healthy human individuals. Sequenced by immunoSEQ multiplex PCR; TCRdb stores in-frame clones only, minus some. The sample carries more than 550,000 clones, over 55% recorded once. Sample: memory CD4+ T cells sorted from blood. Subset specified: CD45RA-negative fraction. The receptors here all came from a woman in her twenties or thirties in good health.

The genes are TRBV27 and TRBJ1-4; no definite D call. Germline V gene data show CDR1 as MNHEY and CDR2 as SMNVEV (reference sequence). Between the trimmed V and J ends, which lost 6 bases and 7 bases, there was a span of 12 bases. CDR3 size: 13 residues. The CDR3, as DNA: TGTGCCAGCAGACCGTATACCTCTGAAAAACTGTTTTTT. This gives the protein CASRPYTSEKLFF.

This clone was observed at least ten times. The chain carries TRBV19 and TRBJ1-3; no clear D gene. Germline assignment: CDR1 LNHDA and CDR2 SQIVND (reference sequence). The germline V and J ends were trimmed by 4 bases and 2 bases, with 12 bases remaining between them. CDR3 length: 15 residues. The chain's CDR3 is CASSTFSQAGNTIYF. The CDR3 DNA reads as TGTGCCAGTAGTACTTTCTCGCAGGCTGGAAACACCATATATTTT. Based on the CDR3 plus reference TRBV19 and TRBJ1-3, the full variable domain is DGGITQSPKYLFRKEGQNVTLSCEQNLNHDAMYWYRQDPGQGLRLIYYSQIVNDFQKGDIAEGYSVSREKKESFPLTVTSAQKNPTAFYLCASSTFSQAGNTIYFGEGSWLTVV.

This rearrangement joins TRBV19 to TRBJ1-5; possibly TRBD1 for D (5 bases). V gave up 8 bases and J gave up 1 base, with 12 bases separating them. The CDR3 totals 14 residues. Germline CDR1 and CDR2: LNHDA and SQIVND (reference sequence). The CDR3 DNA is TGTGCCAGTCGGGGGGGAAAGAGCAATCAGCCCCAGCATTTT. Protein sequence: CASRGGKSNQPQHF.

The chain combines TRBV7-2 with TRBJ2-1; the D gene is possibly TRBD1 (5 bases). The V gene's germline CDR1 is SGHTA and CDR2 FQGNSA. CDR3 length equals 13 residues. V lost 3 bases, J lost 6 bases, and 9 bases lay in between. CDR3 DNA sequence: TGTGCCAGCAGCTTCTACAGGTTCAATGAGCAGTTCTTC. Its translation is CASSFYRFNEQFF. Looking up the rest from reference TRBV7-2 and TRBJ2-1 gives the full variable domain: GAGVSQSPSNKVTEKGKDVELRCDPISGHTALYWYRQSLGQGLEFLIYFQGNSAPDKSGLPSDRFSAERTGGSVSTLTIQRTQQEDSAVYLCASSFYRFNEQFFGPGTRLTVL.

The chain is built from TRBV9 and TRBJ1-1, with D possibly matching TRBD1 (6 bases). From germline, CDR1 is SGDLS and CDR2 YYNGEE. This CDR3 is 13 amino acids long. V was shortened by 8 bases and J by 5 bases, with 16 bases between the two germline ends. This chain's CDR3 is CASQIQGETEAFF. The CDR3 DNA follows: TGTGCCAGTCAAATACAGGGAGAGACTGAAGCTTTCTTT. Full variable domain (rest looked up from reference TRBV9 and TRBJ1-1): DSGVTQTPKHLITATGQRVTLRCSPRSGDLSVYWYQQSLDQGLQFLIQYYNGEERAKGNILERFSAQQFPDLHSELNLSSLELGDSALYFCASQIQGETEAFFGQGTRLTVV.

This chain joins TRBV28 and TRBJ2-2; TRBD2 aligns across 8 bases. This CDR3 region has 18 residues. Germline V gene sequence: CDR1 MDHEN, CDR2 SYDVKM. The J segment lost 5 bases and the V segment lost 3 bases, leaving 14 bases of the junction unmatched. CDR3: CASSFSVRSGILTGELFF. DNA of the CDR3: TGTGCCAGCAGTTTTAGTGTACGTAGCGGGATTTTAACCGGGGAGCTGTTTTTT.

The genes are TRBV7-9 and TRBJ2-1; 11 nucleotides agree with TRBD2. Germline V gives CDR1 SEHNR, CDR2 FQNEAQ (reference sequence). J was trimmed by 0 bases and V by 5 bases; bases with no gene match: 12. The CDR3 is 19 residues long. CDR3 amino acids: CASSNPGLAVVGSYNEQFF. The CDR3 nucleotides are TGTGCCAGCAGCAACCCGGGACTAGCGGTCGTGGGCTCCTACAATGAGCAGTTCTTC.

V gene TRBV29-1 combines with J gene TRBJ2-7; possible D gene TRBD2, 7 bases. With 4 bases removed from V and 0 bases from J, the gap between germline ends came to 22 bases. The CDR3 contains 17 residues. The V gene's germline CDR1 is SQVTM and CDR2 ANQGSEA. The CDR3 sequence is CSVGRGSRGGSSYEQYF. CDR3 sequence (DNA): TGCAGCGTTGGAAGGGGGTCCAGGGGAGGGAGCTCCTACGAGCAGTACTTC.

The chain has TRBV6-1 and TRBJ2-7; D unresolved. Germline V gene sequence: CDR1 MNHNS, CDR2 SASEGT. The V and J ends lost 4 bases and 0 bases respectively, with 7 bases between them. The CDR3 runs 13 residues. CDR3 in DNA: TGTGCCAGCAGTGTCGTCAGCTCCTACGAGCAGTACTTC. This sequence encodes CASSVVSSYEQYF.

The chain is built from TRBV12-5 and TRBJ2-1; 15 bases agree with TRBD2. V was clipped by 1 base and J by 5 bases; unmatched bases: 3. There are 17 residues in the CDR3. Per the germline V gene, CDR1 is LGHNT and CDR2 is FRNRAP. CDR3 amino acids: CASGLGGLAGGNNEQFF. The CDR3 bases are TGTGCTAGTGGTTTGGGCGGACTAGCGGGAGGGAACAATGAGCAGTTCTTC.

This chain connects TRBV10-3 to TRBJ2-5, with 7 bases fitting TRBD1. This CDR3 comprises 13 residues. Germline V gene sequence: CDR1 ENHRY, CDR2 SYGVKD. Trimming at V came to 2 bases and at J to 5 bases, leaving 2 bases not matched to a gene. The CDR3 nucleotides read TGTGCCATCAGTGAGGACAGGGTTGAGACCCAGTACTTC. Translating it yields CAISEDRVETQYF.

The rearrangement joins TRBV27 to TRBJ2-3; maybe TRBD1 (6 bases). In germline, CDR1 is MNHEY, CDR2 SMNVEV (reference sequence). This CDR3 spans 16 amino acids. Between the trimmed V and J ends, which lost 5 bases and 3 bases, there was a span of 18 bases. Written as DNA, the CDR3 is TGTGCCAGCAGTAGTGCCGGGACAACTGGGACAGATACGCAGTATTTT. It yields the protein CASSSAGTTGTDTQYF.

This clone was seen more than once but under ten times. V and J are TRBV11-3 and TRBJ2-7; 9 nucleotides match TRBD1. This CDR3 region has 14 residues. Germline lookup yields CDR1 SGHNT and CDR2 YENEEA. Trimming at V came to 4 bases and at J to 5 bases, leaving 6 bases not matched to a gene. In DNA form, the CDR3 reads TGTGCCAGCAGCTCTTCGACAGGGGGGAACGAGCAGTACTTC. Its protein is CASSSSTGGNEQYF.

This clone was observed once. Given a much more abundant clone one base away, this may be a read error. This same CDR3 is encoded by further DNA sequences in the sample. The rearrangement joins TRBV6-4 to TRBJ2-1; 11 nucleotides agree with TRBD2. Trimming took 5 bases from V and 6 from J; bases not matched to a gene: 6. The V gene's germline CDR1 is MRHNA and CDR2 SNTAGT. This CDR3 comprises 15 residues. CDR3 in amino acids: CASSSTSGSSNEQFF. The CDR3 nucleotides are TGTGCCAGCAGTTCCACTAGCGGGAGCTCCAATGAGCAGTTCTTC.

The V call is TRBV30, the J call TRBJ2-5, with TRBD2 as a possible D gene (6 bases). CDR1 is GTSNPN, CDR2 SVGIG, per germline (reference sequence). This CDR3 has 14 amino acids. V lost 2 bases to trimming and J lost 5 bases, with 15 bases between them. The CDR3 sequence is CAWSSLGGLETQYF. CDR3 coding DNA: TGTGCCTGGAGTTCGCTGGGAGGTTTGGAGACCCAGTACTTC. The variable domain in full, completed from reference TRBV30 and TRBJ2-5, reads SQTIHQWPATLVQPVGSPLSLECTVEGTSNPNLYWYRQAAGRGLQLLFYSVGIGQISSEVPQNLSASRPQDRQFILSSKKLLLSDSGFYLCAWSSLGGLETQYFGPGTRLLVL.

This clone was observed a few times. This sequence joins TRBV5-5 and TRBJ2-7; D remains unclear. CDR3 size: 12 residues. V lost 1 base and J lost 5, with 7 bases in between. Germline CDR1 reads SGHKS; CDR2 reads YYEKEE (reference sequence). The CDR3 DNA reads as TGTGCCAGCAGCTTGTGGGGTCACGAGCAGTACTTC. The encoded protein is CASSLWGHEQYF.

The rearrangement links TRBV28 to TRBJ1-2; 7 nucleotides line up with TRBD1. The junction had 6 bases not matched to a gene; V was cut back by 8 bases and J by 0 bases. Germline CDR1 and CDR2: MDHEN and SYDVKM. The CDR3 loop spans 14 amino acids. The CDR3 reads CASCTGAANYGYTF. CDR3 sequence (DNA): TGTGCCAGCTGTACAGGGGCGGCTAACTATGGCTACACCTTC.

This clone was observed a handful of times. CDR3: CASSTALTSQRSHNEQFF. The CDR3 coding sequence is TGTGCCAGCAGCACTGCCTTGACCTCGCAACGATCTCACAATGAGCAGTTCTTC. The genes are TRBV11-2 and TRBJ2-1; unclear D gene. The germline CDR1 and CDR2 sequences are SGHAT and FQNNGV. V gave up 5 bases and J gave up 5 bases, with 25 bases separating them. The CDR3 is made up of 18 amino acids.

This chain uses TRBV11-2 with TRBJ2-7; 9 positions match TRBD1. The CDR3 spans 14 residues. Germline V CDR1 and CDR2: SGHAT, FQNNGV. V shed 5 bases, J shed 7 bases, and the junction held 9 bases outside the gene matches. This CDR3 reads CASSERTGEGEQYF. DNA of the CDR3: TGTGCCAGCAGCGAAAGGACAGGGGAGGGTGAGCAGTACTTC.

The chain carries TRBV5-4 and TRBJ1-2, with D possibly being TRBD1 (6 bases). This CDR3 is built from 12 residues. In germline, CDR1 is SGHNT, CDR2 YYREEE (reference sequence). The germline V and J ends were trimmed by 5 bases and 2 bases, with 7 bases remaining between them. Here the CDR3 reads CASRGANYGYTF. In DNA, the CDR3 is TGTGCCAGCAGGGGGGCCAACTATGGCTACACCTTC.